A single sample is the source of the 9 T cell receptor beta chains below, sequenced in a study of blood T cell repertoires in COVID-19. Generated by immunoSEQ multiplex PCR, the TCRdb table keeps only in-frame clones and is missing some. The table includes about 460,000 clones, about 85% detected once. The sequencing input was PBMCs or T cells enriched from blood (not recorded which). The receptor set was obtained from a woman aged 60 to 75 who had recovered from COVID-19.

This chain's CDR3 is CASSAGPAPQWEQYF. CDR3 DNA: TGTGCCAGCAGTGCTGGGCCGGCGCCTCAATGGGAGCAGTACTTC. J is TRBJ2-7 and V is TRBV2; D gene uncertain. The V and J ends lost 4 bases and 7 bases respectively, with 20 bases between them. The CDR3 is made up of 15 amino acids. From germline, CDR1 is SNHLY and CDR2 FYNNEI.

The chain uses TRBV30 and TRBJ1-5, with 9 positions matching TRBD1. The CDR3 contains 14 residues. V was pared by 3 bases and J by 7 bases, with 7 bases of the junction left unmatched. Germline CDR1 is GTSNPN and CDR2 is SVGIG (reference sequence). Written as DNA, the CDR3 is TGTGCCTGGAGCCCGGGACAGGGTAGACAGCCCCAGCATTTT. Translated: CAWSPGQGRQPQHF.

V is TRBV5-1 and J is TRBJ2-4; 8 nucleotides agree with TRBD2. V was pared by 6 bases and J by 8 bases, with 10 bases of the junction left unmatched. CDR1 is SGHRS, CDR2 YFSETQ, per germline. The CDR3 is 14 amino acids. The CDR3 DNA sequence: TGCGCCAGCAAACCCGGGGGGGCCGATGACATTCAGTACTTC. Amino acid sequence: CASKPGGADDIQYF.

The chain has TRBV3-1 (or the pseudogene TRBV3-2) and TRBJ1-1; D gene unclear. The germline V gene encodes CDR1 LGHDT and CDR2 YNNKEL (reference sequence). The length of the CDR3 is 14 residues. The V end lost 3 bases, the J end lost 2 bases, and 10 bases lay between the germline ends. In DNA, the CDR3 is TGTGCCAGCAGCCATTTGGCAACCAACACTGAAGCTTTCTTT. As protein: CASSHLATNTEAFF.

The chain is built from TRBV19 and TRBJ1-6, with a weak D call TRBD1 (6 bases). Germline lookup yields CDR1 LNHDA and CDR2 SQIVND (reference sequence). The length of the CDR3 is 14 residues. V was trimmed by 4 bases and J by 7 bases, leaving 11 bases between them. The CDR3 coding sequence is TGTGCCAGTAGTACCGGACAGTTCAATTCACCCCTCCACTTT. This sequence encodes CASSTGQFNSPLHF.

The rearrangement joins TRBV5-1 to TRBJ2-3; possibly TRBD2 for D (5 bases). V was trimmed by 4 bases and J by 6 bases, leaving 9 bases between them. This CDR3 is built from 12 residues. In germline, CDR1 is SGHRS, CDR2 YFSETQ. CDR3 residues: CASSPGSDTQYF. The CDR3 DNA follows: TGCGCCAGCAGCCCGGGGAGCGATACGCAGTATTTT.

The chain carries TRBV6-5 and TRBJ1-1; TRBD1 matches 8 bases. This CDR3 contains 15 residues. From germline, CDR1 is MNHEY and CDR2 SVGAGI. J lost 0 bases, V lost 6 bases, and 6 bases had no gene match. CDR3 DNA sequence: TGTGCCAGCAGCGGACAGGGTTCCATGAACACTGAAGCTTTCTTT. It translates to CASSGQGSMNTEAFF.

The chain is built from TRBV10-1 and TRBJ1-1; possible D gene TRBD1, 6 bases. Looked up from germline, CDR1 is WNHNN and CDR2 is SYGVQD (reference sequence). The V gene lost 4 bases and the J gene lost 1 base, with 10 bases spanning the gap. The CDR3 consists of 14 residues. The CDR3 DNA reads as TGCGCCAGCAGTGGGCAGGGGAAGAACACTGAAGCTTTCTTT. Protein: CASSGQGKNTEAFF.

V and J are TRBV5-1 and TRBJ2-3, with 11 nucleotides matching TRBD2. Germline CDR1 is SGHRS and CDR2 is YFSETQ. The CDR3 spans 17 residues. J gave up 3 bases and V 2 bases, and 8 bases lay outside the gene matches. The CDR3 coding sequence is TGCGCCAGCAGCTTAGGACTGATAGCGGGGGGGACAGATACGCAGTATTTT. Amino acids: CASSLGLIAGGTDTQYF.